Below are 14 T cell receptor beta chains sequenced from a single sample in a study of T cells in Graves' hyperthyroidism and ophthalmopathy. There were TCR beta CDR3 regions amplified from RNA transcripts. A first-round RT-PCR of the TCR CDR3 used the HTBI primer set. TCRdb used MiXCR to reprocess the multiplex PCR reads, holding one entry per CDR3 protein. The data contain a few hundred thousand distinct CDR3 sequences, around 14% of them singletons. Sequencing was carried out using blood. The receptors originated from a woman in her twenties or thirties with Graves' hyperthyroidism.

A word on this clonotype: Its ends do not fully match the called genes, so a read error is possible. This chain connects TRBV2 to TRBJ2-5; D unclear. Per the germline V gene, CDR1 is SNHLY and CDR2 is FYNNEI. The CDR3 loop spans 12 amino acids. CDR3 in amino acids: CASSEGPRTLDF. The CDR3 nucleotides are TGTGCCAGCAGTGAAGGACCCCGGACCCTAGACTTC. Based on the CDR3 plus reference TRBV2 and TRBJ2-5, the full variable domain is EPEVTQTPSHQVTQMGQEVILRCVPISNHLYFYWYRQILGQKVEFLVSFYNNEISEKSEIFDDQFSVERPDGSNFTLKIRSTKLEDSAMYFCASSEGPRTLDFGPGTRLLVL.

The chain employs TRBV27 and TRBJ2-7; D uncertain. Trimming stripped 7 bases from V and 7 bases from J, with 11 bases between. The CDR3 contains 11 residues. Germline V gene sequence: CDR1 MNHEY, CDR2 SMNVEV (reference sequence). The CDR3 sequence: CASTERGEQYF. Written as DNA, the CDR3 is TGTGCCAGCACCGAACGAGGTGAGCAGTACTTC.

This clonotype was picked up a small number of times. The rearrangement joins TRBV6-2 or TRBV6-3 to TRBJ2-1; 12 bases match TRBD2. CDR1 MNHEY and CDR2 SVGEGT come from the germline V gene. This CDR3 region has 15 residues. Trimming removed 5 bases from V and 8 bases from J; junction bases left unmatched: 7. The CDR3 DNA reads as TGTGCCAGCAGTCCCACTAGCGGGAGGTTCGATGAGCAGTTCTTC. Its translation is CASSPTSGRFDEQFF.

This clonotype was counted ten times or more. J is TRBJ2-7 and V is TRBV2, with 8 bases that match TRBD2. This CDR3 spans 15 amino acids. Germline-derived CDR1 and CDR2 are SNHLY and FYNNEI. Unmatched junction bases numbered 5, after V lost 3 bases and J lost 1 base. Written as DNA, the CDR3 is TGTGCCAGCAGTGAGATCGGCGGGGGGTCCTACGAGCAGTACTTC. This codes for CASSEIGGGSYEQYF.

The chain has TRBV19 and TRBJ1-2; tentative D call: TRBD1 (5 bases). Germline assignment: CDR1 LNHDA and CDR2 SQIVND (reference sequence). The CDR3 extends over 14 amino acids. V was cut by 6 bases and J by 11 bases, with 22 bases left in between. This CDR3 is CASSNTDRRLRYTF. CDR3 in DNA: TGTGCCAGTAGCAACACCGACAGAAGACTCCGGTACACCTTC. Full variable domain (missing parts from reference TRBV19 and TRBJ1-2): DGGITQSPKYLFRKEGQNVTLSCEQNLNHDAMYWYRQDPGQGLRLIYYSQIVNDFQKGDIAEGYSVSREKKESFPLTVTSAQKNPTAFYLCASSNTDRRLRYTFGSGTRLTVV.

This clonotype has a handful of counts. The chain links TRBV28 to TRBJ2-3, with 7 positions matching TRBD1. Losses at the gene ends were 8 bases for V and 1 base for J; bases not matched to a gene: 18. Per the germline V gene, CDR1 is MDHEN and CDR2 is SYDVKM. This CDR3 has 18 amino acids. In nucleotides, the CDR3 is TGTGCCAGCCGACCACGACAGGGAGTTTTAATCGGCACAGATACGCAGTATTTT. Its protein product is CASRPRQGVLIGTDTQYF.

This clonotype has more than one count but fewer than ten. Written as DNA, the CDR3 is TGTGCCAGCAGCCAAGATCGACAGGGTGGTAACGAAAAACTGTTTTTT. Protein sequence: CASSQDRQGGNEKLFF. The chain combines TRBV4-2 with TRBJ1-4, with 7 bases fitting TRBD1. The germline V gene encodes CDR1 LGHNA and CDR2 YNFKEQ. Trimming removed 0 bases from V and 8 bases from J; junction bases left unmatched: 9. This CDR3 contains 16 residues.

About this clonotype: Just one base apart from a much larger clone, this may be a read error. The J gene is TRBJ2-7, the V gene TRBV12-3 or TRBV12-4; weak D call: TRBD2 (7 bases). Between the trimmed V and J ends, which lost 3 bases and 1 base, there was a span of 16 bases. The length of the CDR3 is 16 residues. The CDR3 region is CASSFRLGGASYEQYF. CDR3 in DNA: TGTGCCAGCAGTTTCCGGTTGGGGGGGGCTTCCTACGAGCAGTACTTC.

Many counts were recorded for this clonotype. The chain combines TRBV27 with TRBJ1-1, with D perhaps matching TRBD1 (6 bases). This CDR3 spans 15 amino acids. V lost 5 bases and J 9 bases, leaving 22 bases between the germline ends. Germline lookup yields CDR1 MNHEY and CDR2 SMNVEV (reference sequence). The DNA for the CDR3 is TGTGCCAGCAGTAGCAATACAGGGAGGGGTATGAAAGCTTTCTTT. As protein: CASSSNTGRGMKAFF.

V usage is TRBV29-1 and J usage is TRBJ2-2; no clear D. Germline lookup yields CDR1 SQVTM and CDR2 ANQGSEA. V was clipped by 3 bases and J by 6 bases, with 8 bases between them. CDR3 length: 12 residues. The CDR3 DNA is TGCAGCGTTGAGAGTCATCCCGGGGAGCTGTTTTTT. Amino acid sequence: CSVESHPGELFF.

In its sample, this clonotype was seen a few times. The chain combines TRBV11-1 with TRBJ2-1; the match to TRBD2 covers 9 bases. This CDR3 spans 15 amino acids. CDR1 and CDR2 (germline): SGHAT, FQDESV (reference sequence). With V trimmed by 3 bases and J by 5 bases, 5 bases remained unmatched. This CDR3 reads CASSFGTSRNNEQFF. DNA for the CDR3: TGTGCCAGCAGCTTTGGGACTAGCCGAAACAATGAGCAGTTCTTC.

This clonotype was seen a few times. For the CDR3, the DNA is TGTGCCAGCAGTTTCTCCCAACCGACCCCTTACGAGCAGTACTTC. It specifies CASSFSQPTPYEQYF. The J gene is TRBJ2-7, the V gene TRBV27; D uncertain. Germline V gene sequence: CDR1 MNHEY, CDR2 SMNVEV (reference sequence). V lost 3 bases and J 4 bases, leaving 16 bases between the germline ends. This CDR3 has 15 residues.

This clonotype was detected only a few times. V usage is TRBV10-3 and J usage is TRBJ2-3; weak D call: TRBD2 (5 bases). The V end was cut by 4 bases, the J end by 4 bases, with 21 bases between. The CDR3 has 17 residues. Germline CDR1 reads ENHRY; CDR2 reads SYGVKD. The CDR3 DNA reads as TGTGCCATCAGTGGCTCGGTTTCGGCCCCCGGGGCAGATACGCAGTATTTT. Translation: CAISGSVSAPGADTQYF.

In its sample, this clonotype was seen many times. V usage is TRBV12-3 or TRBV12-4 and J usage is TRBJ2-7; 8 positions match TRBD2. The CDR3 has 14 amino acids. Trimming cost V 6 bases and J 3 bases; bases outside gene matches: 7. CDR3 bases: TGTGCCAGCAGATCGGGAGGGCCGCTCTACGAGCAGTACTTC. It yields the protein CASRSGGPLYEQYF.